This TCR beta chain was documented in a study of T cells in Graves' hyperthyroidism and ophthalmopathy. The TCR beta CDR3 regions underwent amplification using RNA transcripts as the source. HTBI primers drove first-round RT-PCR of the TCR CDR3. TCRdb passed the multiplex PCR reads through MiXCR, listing each CDR3 protein once. The sample shows a few hundred thousand distinct CDR3 sequences, around 14% of them seen only once. V lost 2 bases to trimming and J lost 12 bases; unmatched junction nucleotides: 6. From germline, CDR1 is MNHNS and CDR2 SASEGT. This CDR3 region has 13 residues. V gene TRBV6-1 combines with J gene TRBJ1-4; 7 bases agree with TRBD1. This sequence originates from a young woman with Graves' hyperthyroidism that later progressed to Graves' ophthalmopathy. The source material was blood. CDR3 DNA sequence: TGTGCCAGCAGTGAAATTCGGGACAGCGAACTGTTTTTT. It is translated as CASSEIRDSELFF.